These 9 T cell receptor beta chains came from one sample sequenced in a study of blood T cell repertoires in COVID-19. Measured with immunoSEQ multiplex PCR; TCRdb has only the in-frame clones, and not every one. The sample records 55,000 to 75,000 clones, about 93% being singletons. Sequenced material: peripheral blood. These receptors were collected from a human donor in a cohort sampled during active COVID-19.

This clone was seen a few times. The CDR3 protein is CASSLDFEEAFF. For the CDR3, the DNA is TGTGCCAGCAGCTTGGACTTCGAAGAAGCTTTCTTT. This chain links TRBV7-9 with TRBJ1-1, with no clear D. Germline CDR1 and CDR2: SEHNR and FQNEAQ (reference sequence). The CDR3 has 12 amino acids. Trimming took 3 bases from V and 8 from J, leaving 10 bases between them.

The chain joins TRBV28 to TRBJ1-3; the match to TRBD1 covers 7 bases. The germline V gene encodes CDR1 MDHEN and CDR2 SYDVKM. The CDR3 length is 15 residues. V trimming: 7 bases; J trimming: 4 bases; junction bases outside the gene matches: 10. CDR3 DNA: TGTGCCAGCACCAAGACAGGGTGGTACGGAAACACCATATATTTT. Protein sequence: CASTKTGWYGNTIYF.

The CDR3 is CASSSGQNNYGYTF. CDR3 bases: TGTGCCAGCAGTTCTGGACAGAATAACTATGGCTACACCTTC. This chain links TRBV6-5 with TRBJ1-2; D possibly corresponds to TRBD1 (6 bases). This CDR3 contains 14 residues. V lost 4 bases to trimming and J lost 1 base, with 10 bases between them. Germline CDR1 and CDR2: MNHEY and SVGAGI.

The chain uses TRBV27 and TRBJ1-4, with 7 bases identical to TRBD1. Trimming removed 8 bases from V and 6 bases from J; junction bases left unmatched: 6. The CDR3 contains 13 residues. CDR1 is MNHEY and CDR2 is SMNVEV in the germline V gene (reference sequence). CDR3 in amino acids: CASLTGDDEKLFF. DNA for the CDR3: TGTGCCAGCCTCACAGGGGACGATGAAAAACTGTTTTTT. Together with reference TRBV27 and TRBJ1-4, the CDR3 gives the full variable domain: EAQVTQNPRYLITVTGKKLTVTCSQNMNHEYMSWYRQDPGLGLRQIYYSMNVEVTDKGDVPEGYKVSRKEKRNFPLILESPSPNQTSLYFCASLTGDDEKLFFGSGTQLSVL.

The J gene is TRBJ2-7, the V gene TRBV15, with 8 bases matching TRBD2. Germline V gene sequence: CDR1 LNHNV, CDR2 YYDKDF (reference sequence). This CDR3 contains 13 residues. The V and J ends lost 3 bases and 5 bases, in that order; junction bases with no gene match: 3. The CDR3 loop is CATSSGTRDEQYF. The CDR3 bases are TGTGCCACCAGCAGCGGGACTAGGGACGAGCAGTACTTC.

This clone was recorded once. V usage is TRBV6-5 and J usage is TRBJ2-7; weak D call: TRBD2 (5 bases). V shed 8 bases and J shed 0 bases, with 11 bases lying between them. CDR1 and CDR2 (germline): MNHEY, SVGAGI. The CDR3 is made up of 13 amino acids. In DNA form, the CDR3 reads TGTGCCAGCGCCCACACTAGCTCCTACGAGCAGTACTTC. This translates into CASAHTSSYEQYF.

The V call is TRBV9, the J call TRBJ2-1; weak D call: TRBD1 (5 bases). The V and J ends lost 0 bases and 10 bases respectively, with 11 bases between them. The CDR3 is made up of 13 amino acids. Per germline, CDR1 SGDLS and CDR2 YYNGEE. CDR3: CASSVDDSREQFF. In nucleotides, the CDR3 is TGTGCCAGCAGCGTAGATGACAGCAGAGAGCAGTTCTTC.

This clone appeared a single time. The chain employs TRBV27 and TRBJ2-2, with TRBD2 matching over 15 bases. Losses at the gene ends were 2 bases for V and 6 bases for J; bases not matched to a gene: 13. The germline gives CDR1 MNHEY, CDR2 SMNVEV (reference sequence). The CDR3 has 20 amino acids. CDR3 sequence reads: CASSLKGGLAGGPLPGELFF. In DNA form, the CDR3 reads TGTGCCAGCAGTTTAAAAGGCGGACTAGCGGGGGGGCCCCTACCCGGGGAGCTGTTTTTT.

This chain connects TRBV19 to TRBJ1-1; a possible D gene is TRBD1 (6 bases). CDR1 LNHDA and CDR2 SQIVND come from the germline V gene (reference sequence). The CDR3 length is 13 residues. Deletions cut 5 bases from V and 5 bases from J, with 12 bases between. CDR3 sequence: CASSLHRETEAFF. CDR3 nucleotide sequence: TGTGCCAGTAGTTTACACAGGGAAACTGAAGCTTTCTTT.